A selection of T cell receptor beta chains follows, all from one sample in a study of breast tumors, draining lymph nodes, adjacent tissues. MiXCR, applied by TCRdb to the multiplex PCR reads, yields one record per CDR3 protein. Of around 110,000 distinct CDR3 sequences in the sample, about 29% were seen once. The sample consisted of axillary lymph node tissue. These receptors came from a female donor with breast cancer. Some clones in this sample may be carry-over from other donors' samples. The CDR3 runs from the conserved cysteine through the conserved F or W. A D gene is named only where the DNA matches it firmly.

d_gene	v_gene	j_gene	CDR3aa
-	TRBV7-2	TRBJ2-7	CASSFMRSSYEQYF
TRBD1	TRBV7-2	TRBJ2-3	CASSLVPGQGADTQYF
-	TRBV2	TRBJ2-1	CASSGVQENNEQFF
-	TRBV11-3	TRBJ2-7	CASSLPPYEQYF
-	TRBV7-2	TRBJ1-2	CASSLLAGFNYGYTF
TRBD2	TRBV12-3/TRBV12-4	TRBJ2-5	CASSLGTSGRYETRYF
-	TRBV5-6	TRBJ2-5	CASSYSDQETQYF
-	TRBV12-3/TRBV12-4	TRBJ2-7	CASSTVGAFYEQYF
-	TRBV4-3	TRBJ1-3	CASSFSLRQDGNTIYF
-	TRBV20-1	TRBJ2-1	CSARSGRRGNEQLF
TRBD2	TRBV10-3	TRBJ2-3	CAISEGLAGVTDTQYF
-	TRBV10-3	TRBJ2-7	CAISESSAEQYF
TRBD1	TRBV9	TRBJ2-7	CASSLGTGDSYEQYF
-	TRBV6-1	TRBJ1-2	CATDRVWPSNYGYTF
-	TRBV20-1	TRBJ1-5	CSARASQVQHF
-	TRBV7-8	TRBJ1-4	CASSTTGDNEKLFF
-	TRBV20-1	TRBJ2-7	CSATRGAGSRYEQYF
TRBD2	TRBV6-1	TRBJ2-3	CASSQASSGGWANEQYF
-	TRBV30	TRBJ1-2	CAWSLGVDYGYTF
-	TRBV7-2	TRBJ2-7	CASSKSGGLEQYF
TRBD1	TRBV3-1	TRBJ2-7	CASSQVQGRHEQYF
-	TRBV18	TRBJ2-7	CASSPRQAVGYEQYF
-	TRBV19	TRBJ1-3	CASSITGGNTIYF
TRBD2	TRBV20-1	TRBJ2-5	CSARGRGAQSF
TRBD2	TRBV9	TRBJ2-1	CASTDGRAKGNEQFF
TRBD1	TRBV20-1	TRBJ2-2	CSARVGTGPNTGELFF
TRBD1	TRBV11-2	TRBJ2-7	CASSGTGGVYEQYF
TRBD2	TRBV6-1	TRBJ2-1	CASSERGTSGSGTSREQFF
-	TRBV15	TRBJ1-6	CATSRDLGLGSPLHF
-	TRBV29-1	TRBJ1-3	CSVELAGTGNTIYF
TRBD2	TRBV15	TRBJ2-7	CVTSSASGSSYEQYF
-	TRBV20-1	TRBJ1-1	CSAPRGNTEAFF
TRBD1	TRBV5-1	TRBJ2-3	CASSAGTGPDTQYF
TRBD2	TRBV30	TRBJ2-3	CAWSPGLAGDTQYF
-	TRBV7-2	TRBJ2-6	CASSTGSGRANVLTF
-	TRBV10-2	TRBJ2-2	CASSDWIRPSGELFF
-	TRBV6-2/TRBV6-3	TRBJ1-2	CASLRGGHTNYGCTF
TRBD2	TRBV4-1	TRBJ2-5	CASSPAGLAGQETQYF
-	TRBV7-9	TRBJ1-6	CASSPKLLDPNSPLHF
-	TRBV6-6	TRBJ1-4	CASKTNTGAATNEKLFF
TRBD1	TRBV9	TRBJ2-1	CASSDGTGVYNEQFF
-	TRBV7-2	TRBJ2-5	CASSFAGVETQYF
TRBD1	TRBV12-3/TRBV12-4	TRBJ1-2	CASSKTGTNYGYTF
TRBD2	TRBV4-1	TRBJ2-3	CASSPIGLAGSSFTDTQYF
-	TRBV5-1	TRBJ2-7	CASSLGGIEQYF
TRBD2	TRBV2	TRBJ2-2	CASSEWVAGNTGELFF
TRBD2	TRBV6-2/TRBV6-3	TRBJ2-1	CASTSQRGLGNEQFF
TRBD1	TRBV29-1	TRBJ2-2	CGVGWTGSGELFF
TRBD2	TRBV20-1	TRBJ2-7	CSARPSGRIGEQYF
TRBD1	TRBV5-1	TRBJ1-2	CASSLEGLTGANYGYTF
TRBD2	TRBV7-9	TRBJ2-5	CASSLRPSGGAQETQYF
-	TRBV9	TRBJ2-6	CASSGGRSGANVLTF
-	TRBV6-1	TRBJ2-7	CASTYDRAGYEQYF
TRBD2	TRBV5-8	TRBJ2-5	CASSGGLAGGPGTQETQYF
TRBD2	TRBV19	TRBJ2-7	CASSRGTSGLQYEQYF
-	TRBV14	TRBJ1-1	CASSQEGIWGWTEAFF
-	TRBV4-1	TRBJ2-1	CASSQVNGGPDNEQFF
-	TRBV14	TRBJ1-3	CASSQDAGANTIYF